Below, one TCR beta chain is given with its context. The data are from a study of blood T cell repertoires in COVID-19. Study context: The United States, Italy and Spain supplied acute and convalescent COVID-19 samples. Nucleic acid was either cDNA or gDNA, and it came from T cells, B-cell-depleted T cells, or PBMCs.

The CDR3 consists of 13 residues. Germline values: CDR1 MNHEY, CDR2 SMNVEV (reference sequence). Trimming pared 4 bases from V and 4 bases from J, leaving 9 bases between. Authors' processing steps: Reference gene primer amplification in the assay estimated nucleated cell counts. Produced via immunoSEQ multiplex PCR; TCRdb's table is partial and in-frame only. That table supplies the V and J calls and clone size; D and trimming were determined from the DNA. Among around 210,000 clones listed, just over 85% were seen once. The sequence was obtained from a man aged 18 to 29 with active or convalescent COVID-19. The sample comprised peripheral blood. J is TRBJ2-3 and V is TRBV27; D is undetermined. This CDR3 is CASSSFGSDTQYF. CDR3 nucleotide sequence: TGTGCCAGCAGTTCCTTCGGGTCAGATACGCAGTATTTT.